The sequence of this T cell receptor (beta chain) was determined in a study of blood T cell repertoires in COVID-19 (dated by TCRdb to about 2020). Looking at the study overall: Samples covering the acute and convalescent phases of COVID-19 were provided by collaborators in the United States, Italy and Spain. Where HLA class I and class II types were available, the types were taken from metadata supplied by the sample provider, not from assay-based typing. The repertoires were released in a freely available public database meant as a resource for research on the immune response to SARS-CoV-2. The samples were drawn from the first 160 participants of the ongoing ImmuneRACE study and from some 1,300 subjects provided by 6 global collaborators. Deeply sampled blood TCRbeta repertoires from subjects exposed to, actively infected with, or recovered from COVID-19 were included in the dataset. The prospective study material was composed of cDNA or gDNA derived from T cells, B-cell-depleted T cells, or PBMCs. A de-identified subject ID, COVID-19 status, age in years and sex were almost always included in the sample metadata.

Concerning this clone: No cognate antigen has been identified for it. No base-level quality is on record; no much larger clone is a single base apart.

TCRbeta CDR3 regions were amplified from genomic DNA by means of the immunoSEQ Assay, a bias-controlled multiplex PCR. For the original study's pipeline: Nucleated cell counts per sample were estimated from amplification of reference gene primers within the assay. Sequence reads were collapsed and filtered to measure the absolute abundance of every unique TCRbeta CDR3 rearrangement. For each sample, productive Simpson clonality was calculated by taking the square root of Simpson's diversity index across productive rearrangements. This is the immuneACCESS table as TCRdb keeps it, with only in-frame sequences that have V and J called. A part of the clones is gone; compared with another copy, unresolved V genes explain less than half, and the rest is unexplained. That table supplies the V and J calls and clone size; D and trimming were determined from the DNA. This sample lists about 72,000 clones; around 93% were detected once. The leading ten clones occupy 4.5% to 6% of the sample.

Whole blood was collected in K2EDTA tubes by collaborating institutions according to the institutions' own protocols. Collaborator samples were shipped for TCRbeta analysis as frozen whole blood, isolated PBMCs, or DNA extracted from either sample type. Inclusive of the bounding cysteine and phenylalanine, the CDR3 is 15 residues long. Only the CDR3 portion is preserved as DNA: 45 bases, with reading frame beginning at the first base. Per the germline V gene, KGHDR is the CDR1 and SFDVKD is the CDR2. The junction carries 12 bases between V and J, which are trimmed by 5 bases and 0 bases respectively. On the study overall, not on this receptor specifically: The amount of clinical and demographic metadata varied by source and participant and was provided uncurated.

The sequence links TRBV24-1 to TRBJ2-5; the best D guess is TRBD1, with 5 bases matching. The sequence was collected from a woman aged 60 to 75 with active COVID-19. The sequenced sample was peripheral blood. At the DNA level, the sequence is TGTGCCACCAGTGGGGCAGGGATGTACCAAGAGACCCAGTACTTC. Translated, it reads CATSGAGMYQETQYF.